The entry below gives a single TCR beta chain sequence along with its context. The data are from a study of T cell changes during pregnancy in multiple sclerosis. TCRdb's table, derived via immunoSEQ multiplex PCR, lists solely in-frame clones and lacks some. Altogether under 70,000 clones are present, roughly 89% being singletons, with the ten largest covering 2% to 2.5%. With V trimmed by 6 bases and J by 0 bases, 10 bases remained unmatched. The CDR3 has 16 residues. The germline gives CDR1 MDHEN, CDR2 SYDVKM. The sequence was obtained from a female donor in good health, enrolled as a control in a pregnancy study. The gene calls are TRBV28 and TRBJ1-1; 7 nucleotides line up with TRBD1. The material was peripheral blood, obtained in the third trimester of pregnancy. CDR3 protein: CASSPRTGRMNTEAFF. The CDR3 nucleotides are TGTGCCAGCAGCCCTCGGACAGGCCGAATGAACACTGAAGCTTTCTTT.